A single sample gave rise to the 5 T cell receptor beta chains below, sequenced in a study of neurological immune-mediated disorders. A single record per CDR3 protein comes from TCRdb applying MiXCR to the 5' RACE reads. The table includes tens of thousands of distinct CDR3 sequences, approximately 14% detected once. The material sequenced was PBMCs. Source of these receptors: a woman in her forties or fifties in good health.

This clonotype was recorded many times. CDR3 sequence reads: CASSPGLLNYEQYF. The CDR3 DNA reads TGCGCCAGCAGCCCGGGACTCCTAAACTACGAGCAGTACTTC. This sequence joins TRBV5-1 and TRBJ2-7, with a tentative D call TRBD2 (6 bases). This CDR3 spans 14 amino acids. Trimming cost V 4 bases and J 3 bases, with 14 bases left between them. Germline V CDR1 and CDR2: SGHRS, YFSETQ.

This CDR3 reads CASSLAGGRPDTQYF. DNA of the CDR3: TGTGCCAGCAGTTTAGCGGGGGGACGACCGGATACGCAGTATTTT. The chain is built from TRBV6-5 and TRBJ2-3, with 10 bases fitting TRBD2. Per germline, CDR1 MNHEY and CDR2 SVGAGI. V shed 4 bases, J shed 6 bases, and the junction held 7 bases outside the gene matches. The length of the CDR3 is 15 residues.

This clonotype has a count of ten or more. The V and J genes are TRBV5-1 and TRBJ2-1; TRBD2 agrees at 9 bases. Germline V gene lookup returns CDR1 SGHRS and CDR2 YFSETQ. V lost 2 bases to trimming and J lost 7 bases; unmatched junction nucleotides: 4. The CDR3 has 14 residues. The CDR3: CASSFASGINEQFF. CDR3 in DNA: TGCGCCAGCAGCTTCGCTAGCGGGATTAATGAGCAGTTCTTC.

This clonotype was counted ten times or more. V gene TRBV24-1 combines with J gene TRBJ1-3; D unclear. This CDR3 has 13 amino acids. The V end lost 5 bases, the J end lost 2 bases, and 6 bases lay between the germline ends. Germline V gives CDR1 KGHDR, CDR2 SFDVKD. For the CDR3, the DNA is TGTGCCACCAGTGCGGAGGCTGGAAACACCATATATTTT. Protein sequence: CATSAEAGNTIYF.

In its sample, this clonotype was seen a few times. CDR3 sequence: CASSWGGRQDLAKNIQYF. The CDR3 DNA reads TGTGCCAGCAGCTGGGGGGGTCGACAGGATCTAGCCAAAAACATTCAGTACTTC. The chain recombines TRBV5-5 with TRBJ2-4, with TRBD2 as a possible D gene (7 bases). CDR1 is SGHKS, CDR2 YYEKEE, per germline (reference sequence). The V and J ends lost 3 bases and 0 bases respectively, with 19 bases between them. The CDR3 totals 18 residues. Complete variable domain (other parts from reference TRBV5-5 and TRBJ2-4): DAGVTQSPTHLIKTRGQQVTLRCSPISGHKSVSWYQQVLGQGPQFIFQYYEKEERGRGNFPDRFSARQFPNYSSELNVNALLLGDSALYLCASSWGGRQDLAKNIQYFGAGTRLSVL.